This T cell receptor beta chain is drawn from a study of cytomegalovirus exposure and HLA in healthy donors. General study points: Based on reports, TCR beta sequences accurately predicted HLA-A and HLA-B alleles for most subjects. A later analysis reportedly found fewer N-insertions in an Asian-associated ancestry cluster than the roughly 680-donor mean. For most TCR sequences rarity was the rule, although some public TCRs occurred in many donors.

The PCR used 60 Vbeta and 13 Jbeta primers. Only in-frame clones appear in the TCRdb table, and some are missing; sequencing was by immunoSEQ multiplex PCR. The table shows approximately 180,000 clones, with more than 65% occurring only once. About this clone: Its antigen remains unknown.

The sequencing sample was made of PBMCs. The clonotype originates from a woman in her thirties in good health and CMV-seronegative.

CDR3 in DNA: TGTGCCAGCAGCTCAGGACTAGCGGGAGCGGCCATTCAGTACTTC. Translation gives CASSSGLAGAAIQYF. This sequence joins TRBV11-2 and TRBJ2-4; 13 nucleotides agree with TRBD2. Germline lookup yields CDR1 SGHAT and CDR2 FQNNGV. Trimming cost V 4 bases and J 9 bases; bases outside gene matches: 6. The CDR3 spans 15 residues.